This is a list of T cell receptor beta chains from one sample in a study of T cell changes during pregnancy in multiple sclerosis. TCRdb's copy holds only in-frame clones and misses some; the assay was immunoSEQ multiplex PCR. The sample yields tens of thousands of clones, 90% seen once. The source material was CD8+ T cells from peripheral blood mononuclear cells, sampled before pregnancy. The receptors derive from a female donor with multiple sclerosis, enrolled in a pregnancy study. The CDR3 runs from the conserved cysteine through the conserved F or W. The D gene is left open where the match is weak. For some rows the clone size is stated as once, few or many, or as a class when expanded; others skip it.

J: TRBJ1-1; V: TRBV30; size: .; D: .; CDR3: CAWSVIKNTEAFF; DNA: TGTGCCTGGAGTGTAATTAAGAACACTGAAGCTTTCTTT
J: TRBJ1-3; V: TRBV5-1; size: .; D: TRBD1; CDR3: CASSFSEVRGQYGDTIYF; DNA: TGCGCCAGCAGCTTCTCGGAGGTCAGGGGGCAATATGGGGACACCATATATTTT
J: TRBJ2-7; V: TRBV12-5; size: .; D: .; CDR3: CASGTGISYEQYF; DNA: TGTGCTAGTGGTACCGGGATCTCCTACGAGCAGTACTTC
J: TRBJ1-1; V: TRBV10-3; size: .; D: TRBD1; CDR3: CAISDPGGTEAFF; DNA: TGTGCCATCAGTGATCCAGGGGGGACTGAAGCTTTCTTT
J: TRBJ2-7; V: TRBV27; size: .; D: TRBD1; CDR3: CASSLSGQGPSSYEQYF; DNA: TGTGCCAGCAGTTTATCGGGACAGGGACCTAGCTCCTACGAGCAGTACTTC
J: TRBJ1-1; V: TRBV7-9; size: .; D: .; CDR3: CASSPPRRETEAFF; DNA: TGTGCCAGCAGCCCCCCCCGGAGGGAGACTGAAGCTTTCTTT
J: TRBJ2-5; V: TRBV13; size: .; D: .; CDR3: CASSLHPGTQYF; DNA: TGTGCCAGCAGCCTCCACCCGGGGACCCAGTACTTC
J: TRBJ1-5; V: TRBV7-2; size: .; D: TRBD1; CDR3: CASSSQTGTGVRQPQHF; DNA: TGTGCCAGCAGCTCCCAGACCGGGACAGGGGTTCGGCAGCCCCAGCATTTT
J: TRBJ2-7; V: TRBV23-1; size: .; D: TRBD1; CDR3: CASSQLPGPGTGDFYEQYF; DNA: TGCGCCAGCAGTCAATTGCCCGGACCCGGGACAGGGGATTTCTACGAGCAGTACTTC
J: TRBJ1-5; V: TRBV29-1; size: once; D: .; CDR3: CSAQDGGNQPQHF; DNA: TGCAGCGCCCAAGACGGGGGCAATCAGCCCCAGCATTTT
J: TRBJ1-1; V: TRBV29-1; size: .; D: .; CDR3: CSAFRDGAFF; DNA: TGCAGCGCATTTCGGGATGGGGCTTTCTTT
J: TRBJ2-1; V: TRBV6-1; size: .; D: .; CDR3: CASSEEAGHNEQFF; DNA: TGTGCCAGCAGTGAAGAAGCTGGGCACAATGAGCAGTTCTTC
J: TRBJ1-1; V: TRBV13; size: .; D: .; CDR3: CASSATGNTEAFF; DNA: TGTGCCAGCAGCGCCACGGGGAACACTGAAGCTTTCTTT
J: TRBJ1-5; V: TRBV7-8; size: .; D: TRBD1; CDR3: CASSLTGVGNQPQHF; DNA: TGTGCCAGCAGCCTTACAGGGGTCGGCAATCAGCCCCAGCATTTT
J: TRBJ1-6; V: TRBV7-6; size: .; D: .; CDR3: CASSFSGGSPLHF; DNA: TGTGCCAGCAGCTTCTCGGGAGGCTCACCCCTCCACTTT
J: TRBJ2-3; V: TRBV30; size: .; D: .; CDR3: CAWSVTGLTDTQYF; DNA: TGTGCCTGGAGTGTTACAGGGCTCACAGATACGCAGTATTTT
J: TRBJ2-1; V: TRBV27; size: .; D: TRBD2; CDR3: CASSSGTSGVGSYNEQFF; DNA: TGTGCCAGCAGTTCCGGGACTAGCGGAGTGGGCTCCTACAATGAGCAGTTCTTC
J: TRBJ1-1; V: TRBV6-1; size: medium-sized; D: .; CDR3: CASSEGAHTEAFF; DNA: TGTGCCAGCAGTGAGGGGGCGCACACTGAAGCTTTCTTT
J: TRBJ1-5; V: TRBV7-2; size: .; D: .; CDR3: CASSLIPGNNQPQHF; DNA: TGTGCCAGCAGCTTAATCCCAGGGAACAATCAGCCCCAGCATTTT
J: TRBJ1-1; V: TRBV6-5; size: .; D: .; CDR3: CASRAGEYTEAFF; DNA: TGTGCCAGCAGGGCTGGGGAGTACACTGAAGCTTTCTTT
J: TRBJ1-3; V: TRBV30; size: .; D: .; CDR3: CAWSVQSGNTIYF; DNA: TGTGCCTGGAGTGTACAATCTGGAAACACCATATATTTT
J: TRBJ2-5; V: TRBV4-2; size: .; D: .; CDR3: CASSQDWSSEAQYF; DNA: TGTGCCAGCAGCCAAGATTGGTCTAGTGAGGCCCAGTACTTC
J: TRBJ2-2; V: TRBV4-1; size: .; D: .; CDR3: CASSSFGDRTGELFF; DNA: TGCGCCAGCAGCTCCTTCGGGGATCGCACCGGGGAGCTGTTTTTT
J: TRBJ2-1; V: TRBV30; size: .; D: .; CDR3: CAWSPGYNEQFF; DNA: TGTGCCTGGAGTCCGGGGTACAATGAGCAGTTCTTC
J: TRBJ2-1; V: TRBV19; size: .; D: .; CDR3: CASSVPSLGSGSEQFF; DNA: TGTGCCAGTAGTGTACCTTCCCTGGGTTCGGGGTCTGAGCAGTTCTTC
J: TRBJ1-2; V: TRBV4-3; size: once; D: .; CDR3: CASSPRDTNYGYTF; DNA: TGCGCCAGCAGCCCTCGGGACACTAACTATGGCTACACCTTC
J: TRBJ1-2; V: TRBV7-9; size: .; D: .; CDR3: CASSLYYSISNGYTF; DNA: TGTGCCAGCAGCTTATATTACAGCATAAGCAATGGCTACACCTTC